These 2 T cell receptor beta chains originate from one sample sequenced in a study of blood T cell repertoires in COVID-19. Sequencing was performed with immunoSEQ multiplex PCR; in TCRdb, only in-frame clones are kept and a portion is missing. Found here are 310,000 or so clones, more than 75% of them singletons; the top ten hold roughly 4%. The source material was peripheral blood. The receptors originated from a woman aged 45 to 65 with active or convalescent COVID-19.

The chain joins TRBV7-8 to TRBJ2-2, with 9 bases that match TRBD2. The CDR3 runs to 13 residues. Germline CDR1 reads SGHVS; CDR2 reads FQNEAQ. Trimming at V came to 10 bases and at J to 6 bases, leaving 6 bases not matched to a gene. The CDR3 loop reads CATPGLAPGELFF. DNA of the CDR3: TGTGCCACCCCGGGACTAGCCCCCGGGGAGCTGTTTTTT.

This clone was detected only once. V gene TRBV5-1 combines with J gene TRBJ2-5; TRBD2 matches at 10 bases. Trimming took 0 bases from V and 2 from J; bases not matched to a gene: 4. The germline CDR1 and CDR2 sequences are SGHRS and YFSETQ. The CDR3 runs 16 residues. The CDR3 loop is CASSLEPAGGQETQYF. The CDR3 coding sequence is TGCGCCAGCAGCTTGGAGCCAGCGGGGGGGCAAGAGACCCAGTACTTC.